This TCR beta chain was recovered during a study of identical twins. Each CDR3 protein gets one entry after TCRdb re-called the 5' RACE reads with MiXCR. The sample carries 450,000 to 650,000 distinct CDR3 sequences, approximately 9.6% recorded once. V was pared by 2 bases and J by 1 base, with 6 bases between. Germline V gives CDR1 MNHEY, CDR2 SVGAGI. The CDR3 is 13 residues long. These data were also filed under a second study, of yellow fever vaccine responses in identical twins.

The chain carries TRBV6-5 and TRBJ2-7, with D unclear. Input material: PBMCs. This TCR was sampled from a woman aged 18 to 35 in good health. The CDR3 region has the DNA TGTGCCAGCAGTTACACCGTTTCCTACGAGCAGTACTTC. Encoded protein: CASSYTVSYEQYF.